The clone carrying this TCR beta chain has a handful of counts. No antigen is known for it. The sample originates from a study of T cell repertoires in cytomegalovirus infection. Study context: Public TCR beta signatures provided an indication of both CMV infection and a matching HLA type. Study-level points and caveats: People with CMV and the relevant HLA were identified by cumulative public TCR beta family frequency. The response measured ex vivo was dominated by TCR beta clonotypes (HLA-C-restricted and CMV-specific).

TCRdb re-called the reads through MiXCR, storing one row per CDR3 protein. The data hold over 100,000 distinct CDR3 sequences, with roughly 9.1% observed a single time. Germline lookup yields CDR1 DFQATT and CDR2 SNEGSKA (reference sequence). V was pared by 6 bases and J by 0 bases, with 14 bases of the junction left unmatched. This CDR3 is built from 18 residues. This receptor was identified in a human donor in good health (CMV status not recorded). Some clones in this sample may be carry-over from other donors' samples. This chain links TRBV20-1 with TRBJ2-4, with 10 nucleotides matching TRBD2. The material sequenced was PBMCs, sequenced either directly or after in vitro stimulation (not recorded which). The CDR3 region is CSAQKPSGSPLAKNIQYF. For the CDR3, the DNA is TGCAGTGCCCAGAAGCCTAGCGGGAGTCCACTAGCCAAAAACATTCAGTACTTC.